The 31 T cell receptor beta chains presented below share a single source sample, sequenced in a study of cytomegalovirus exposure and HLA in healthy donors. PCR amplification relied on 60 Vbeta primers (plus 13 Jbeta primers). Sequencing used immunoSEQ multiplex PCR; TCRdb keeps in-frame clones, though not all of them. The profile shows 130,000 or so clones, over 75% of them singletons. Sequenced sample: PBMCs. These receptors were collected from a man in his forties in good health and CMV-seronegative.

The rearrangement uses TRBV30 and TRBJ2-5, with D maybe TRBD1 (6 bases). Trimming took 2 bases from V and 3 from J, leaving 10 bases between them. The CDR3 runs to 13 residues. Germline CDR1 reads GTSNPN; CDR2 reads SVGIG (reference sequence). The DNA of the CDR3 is TGTGCCTGGAGTATACAGGGAAAAGAGACCCAGTACTTC. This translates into CAWSIQGKETQYF.

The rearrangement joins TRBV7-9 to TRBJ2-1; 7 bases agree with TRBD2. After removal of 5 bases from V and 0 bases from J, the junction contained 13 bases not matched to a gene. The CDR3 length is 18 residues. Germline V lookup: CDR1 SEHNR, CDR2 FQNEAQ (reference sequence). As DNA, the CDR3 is TGTGCCAGCAGCCCTCGATTGAGGGAGGGGAGCTCCTACAATGAGCAGTTCTTC. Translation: CASSPRLREGSSYNEQFF.

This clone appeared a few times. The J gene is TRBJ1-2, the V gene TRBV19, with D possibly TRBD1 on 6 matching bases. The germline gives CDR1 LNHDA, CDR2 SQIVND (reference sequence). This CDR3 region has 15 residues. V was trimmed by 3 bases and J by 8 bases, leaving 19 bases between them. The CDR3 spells CASSMDEGVFGGYTF. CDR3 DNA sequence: TGTGCCAGTAGTATGGATGAGGGGGTTTTCGGGGGCTACACCTTC. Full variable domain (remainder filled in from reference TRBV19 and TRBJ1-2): DGGITQSPKYLFRKEGQNVTLSCEQNLNHDAMYWYRQDPGQGLRLIYYSQIVNDFQKGDIAEGYSVSREKKESFPLTVTSAQKNPTAFYLCASSMDEGVFGGYTFGSGTRLTVV.

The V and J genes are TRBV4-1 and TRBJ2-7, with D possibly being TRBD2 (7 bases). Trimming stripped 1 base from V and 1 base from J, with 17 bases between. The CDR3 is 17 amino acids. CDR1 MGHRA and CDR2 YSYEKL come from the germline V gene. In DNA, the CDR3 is TGCGCCAGCAGCCAAGCAGGAGGGGGACTAATATCCTACGAGCAGTACTTC. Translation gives CASSQAGGGLISYEQYF.

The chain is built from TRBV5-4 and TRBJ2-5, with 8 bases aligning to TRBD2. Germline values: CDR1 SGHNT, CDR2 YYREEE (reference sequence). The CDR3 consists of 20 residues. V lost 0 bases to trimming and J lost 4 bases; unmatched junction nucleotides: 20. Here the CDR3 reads CASSLVIFGSGEPVPETQYF. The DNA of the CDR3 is TGTGCCAGCAGCTTGGTTATCTTTGGTAGCGGGGAACCCGTCCCAGAGACCCAGTACTTC.

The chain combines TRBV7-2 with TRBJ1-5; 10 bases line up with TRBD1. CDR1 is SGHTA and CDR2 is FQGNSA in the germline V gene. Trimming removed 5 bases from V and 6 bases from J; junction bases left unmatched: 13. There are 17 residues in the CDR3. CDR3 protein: CASSTTGTGAGAQPQHF. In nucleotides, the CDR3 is TGTGCCAGCAGCACAACCGGGACAGGGGCCGGCGCTCAGCCCCAGCATTTT.

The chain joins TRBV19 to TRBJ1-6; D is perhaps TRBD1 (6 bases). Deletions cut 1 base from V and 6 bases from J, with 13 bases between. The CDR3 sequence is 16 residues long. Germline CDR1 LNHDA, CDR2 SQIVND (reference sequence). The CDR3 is CASSIGGGRGNSPLHF. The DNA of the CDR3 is TGTGCCAGTAGTATAGGTGGTGGCAGGGGTAATTCACCCCTCCACTTT.

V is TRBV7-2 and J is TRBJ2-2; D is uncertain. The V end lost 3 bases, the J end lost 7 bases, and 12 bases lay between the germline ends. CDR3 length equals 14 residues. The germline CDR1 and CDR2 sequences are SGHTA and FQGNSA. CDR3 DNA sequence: TGTGCCAGCAGCTTCTCTCACGGCGGCGGGGAGCTGTTTTTT. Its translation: CASSFSHGGGELFF. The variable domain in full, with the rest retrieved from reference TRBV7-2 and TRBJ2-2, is GAGVSQSPSNKVTEKGKDVELRCDPISGHTALYWYRQSLGQGLEFLIYFQGNSAPDKSGLPSDRFSAERTGGSVSTLTIQRTQQEDSAVYLCASSFSHGGGELFFGEGSRLTVL.

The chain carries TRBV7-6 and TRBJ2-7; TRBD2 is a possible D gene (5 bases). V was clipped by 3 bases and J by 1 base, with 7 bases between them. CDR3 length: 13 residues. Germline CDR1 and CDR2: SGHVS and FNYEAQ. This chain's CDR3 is CASSFRESYEQYF. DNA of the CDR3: TGTGCCAGCAGCTTCCGGGAATCCTACGAGCAGTACTTC.

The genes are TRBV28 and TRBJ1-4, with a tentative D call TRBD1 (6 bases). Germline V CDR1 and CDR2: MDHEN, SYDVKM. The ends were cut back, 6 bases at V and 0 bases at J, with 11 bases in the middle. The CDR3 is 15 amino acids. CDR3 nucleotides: TGTGCCAGCAGACCGACAGGTTCAACTAATGAAAAACTGTTTTTT. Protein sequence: CASRPTGSTNEKLFF.

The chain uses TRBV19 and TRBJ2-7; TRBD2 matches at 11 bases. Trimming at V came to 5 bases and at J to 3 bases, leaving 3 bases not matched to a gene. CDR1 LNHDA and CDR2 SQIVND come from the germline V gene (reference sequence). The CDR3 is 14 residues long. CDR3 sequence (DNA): TGTGCCAGTAGTGTAGGGACTAGCGGCTACGAGCAGTACTTC. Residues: CASSVGTSGYEQYF.

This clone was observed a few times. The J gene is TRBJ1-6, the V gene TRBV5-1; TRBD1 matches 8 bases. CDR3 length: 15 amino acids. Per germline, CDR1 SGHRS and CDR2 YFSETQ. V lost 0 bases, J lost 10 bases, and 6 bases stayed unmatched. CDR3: CASSLGQGTGSPLHF. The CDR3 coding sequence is TGCGCCAGCAGCTTGGGGCAGGGGACAGGCTCACCCCTCCACTTT.

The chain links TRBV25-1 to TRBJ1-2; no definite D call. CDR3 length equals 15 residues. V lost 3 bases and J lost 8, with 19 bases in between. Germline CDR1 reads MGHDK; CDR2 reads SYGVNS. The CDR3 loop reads CASSDSQFFLSGYTF. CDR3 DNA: TGTGCCAGCAGTGACTCTCAGTTTTTCCTTTCCGGCTACACCTTC.

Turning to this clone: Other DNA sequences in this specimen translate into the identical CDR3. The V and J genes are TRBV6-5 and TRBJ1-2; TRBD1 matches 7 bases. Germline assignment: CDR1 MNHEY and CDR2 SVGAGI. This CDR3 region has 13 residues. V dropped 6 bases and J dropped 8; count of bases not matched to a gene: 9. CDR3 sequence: CASRIGQAGGYTF. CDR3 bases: TGTGCCAGCAGGATAGGACAGGCTGGCGGCTACACCTTC.

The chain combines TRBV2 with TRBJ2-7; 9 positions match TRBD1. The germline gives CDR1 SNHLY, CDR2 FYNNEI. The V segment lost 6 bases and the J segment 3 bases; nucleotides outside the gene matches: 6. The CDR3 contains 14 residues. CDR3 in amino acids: CASSATDRGYEQYF. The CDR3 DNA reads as TGTGCCAGCAGCGCCACGGACAGGGGCTACGAGCAGTACTTC.

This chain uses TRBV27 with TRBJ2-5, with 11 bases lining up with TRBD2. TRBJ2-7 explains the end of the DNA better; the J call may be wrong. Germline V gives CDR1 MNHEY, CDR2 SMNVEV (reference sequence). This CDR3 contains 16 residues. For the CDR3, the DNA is TGTGCCAGCAGTATCCGGACTAGCGGGTACTCCTACGAGCAGTACTTC. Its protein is CASSIRTSGYSYEQYF.

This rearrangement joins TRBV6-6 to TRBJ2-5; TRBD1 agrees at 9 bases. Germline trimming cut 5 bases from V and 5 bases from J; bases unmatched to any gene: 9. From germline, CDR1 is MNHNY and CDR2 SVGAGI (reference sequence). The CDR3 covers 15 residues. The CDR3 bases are TGTGCCAGCAGTACCCCCACAGGGGGCTGGGAGACCCAGTACTTC. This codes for CASSTPTGGWETQYF.

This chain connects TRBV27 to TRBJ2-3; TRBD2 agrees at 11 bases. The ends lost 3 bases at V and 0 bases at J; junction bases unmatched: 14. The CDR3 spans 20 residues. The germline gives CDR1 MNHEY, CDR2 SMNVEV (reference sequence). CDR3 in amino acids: CASSFVTPRLAGTSTDTQYF. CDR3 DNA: TGTGCCAGCAGTTTCGTAACCCCCAGACTAGCGGGGACGAGCACAGATACGCAGTATTTT.

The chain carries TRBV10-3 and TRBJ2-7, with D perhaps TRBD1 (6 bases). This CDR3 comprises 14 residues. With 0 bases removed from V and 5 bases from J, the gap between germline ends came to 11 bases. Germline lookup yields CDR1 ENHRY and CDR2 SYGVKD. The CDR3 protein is CAISESGTGNEQYF. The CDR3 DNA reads TGTGCCATCAGTGAGTCGGGAACAGGGAACGAGCAGTACTTC.

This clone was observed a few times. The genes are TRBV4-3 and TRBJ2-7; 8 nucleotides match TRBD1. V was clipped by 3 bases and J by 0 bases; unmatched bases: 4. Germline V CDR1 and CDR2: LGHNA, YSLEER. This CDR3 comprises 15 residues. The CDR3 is CASSQDRVGSYEQYF. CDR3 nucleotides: TGCGCCAGCAGCCAGGACAGGGTAGGCTCCTACGAGCAGTACTTC.

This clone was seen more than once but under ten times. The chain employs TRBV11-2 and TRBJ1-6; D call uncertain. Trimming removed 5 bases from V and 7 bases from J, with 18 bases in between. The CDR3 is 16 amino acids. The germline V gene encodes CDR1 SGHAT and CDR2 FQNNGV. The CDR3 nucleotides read TGTGCCAGCAGCCCCGCGCGTCGCGGGCGGAATTCACCCCTCCACTTT. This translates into CASSPARRGRNSPLHF.

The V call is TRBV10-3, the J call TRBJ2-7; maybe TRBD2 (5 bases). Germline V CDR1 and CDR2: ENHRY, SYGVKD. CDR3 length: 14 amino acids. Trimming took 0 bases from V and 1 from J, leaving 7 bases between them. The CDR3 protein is CAISESEVSYEQYF. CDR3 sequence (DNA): TGTGCCATCAGTGAGTCGGAGGTATCCTACGAGCAGTACTTC.

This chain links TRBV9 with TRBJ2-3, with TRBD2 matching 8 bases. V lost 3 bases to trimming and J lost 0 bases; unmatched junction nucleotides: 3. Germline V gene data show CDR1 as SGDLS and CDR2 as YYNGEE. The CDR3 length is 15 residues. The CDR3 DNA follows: TGTGCCAGCAGCGCGGGGGGGACCAGCACAGATACGCAGTATTTT. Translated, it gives CASSAGGTSTDTQYF.

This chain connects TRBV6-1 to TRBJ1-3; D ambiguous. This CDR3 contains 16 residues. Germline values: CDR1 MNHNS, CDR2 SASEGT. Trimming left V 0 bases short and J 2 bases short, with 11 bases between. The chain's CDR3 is CASSEAQTWPGNTIYF. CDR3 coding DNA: TGTGCCAGCAGTGAAGCGCAAACCTGGCCTGGAAACACCATATATTTT.

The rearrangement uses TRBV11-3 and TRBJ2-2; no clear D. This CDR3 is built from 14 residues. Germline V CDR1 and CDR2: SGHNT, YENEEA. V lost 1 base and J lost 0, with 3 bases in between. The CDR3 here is CASSLATNTGELFF. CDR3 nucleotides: TGTGCCAGCAGCTTAGCAACGAACACCGGGGAGCTGTTTTTT.

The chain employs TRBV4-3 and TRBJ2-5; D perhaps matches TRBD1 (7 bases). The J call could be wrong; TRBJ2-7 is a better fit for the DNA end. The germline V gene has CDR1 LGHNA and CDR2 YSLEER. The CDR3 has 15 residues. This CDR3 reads CASSQDYRGGYEQYF. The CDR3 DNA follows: TGCGCCAGCAGCCAGGACTACAGGGGAGGCTACGAGCAGTACTTC.

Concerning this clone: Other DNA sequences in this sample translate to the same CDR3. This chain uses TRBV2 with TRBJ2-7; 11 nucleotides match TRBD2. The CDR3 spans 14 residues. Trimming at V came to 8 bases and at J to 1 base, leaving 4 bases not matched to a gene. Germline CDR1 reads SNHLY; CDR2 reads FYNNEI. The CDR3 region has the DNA TGTGCCAGCTCGGGGACTAGCGGTTCCTACGAGCAGTACTTC. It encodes CASSGTSGSYEQYF. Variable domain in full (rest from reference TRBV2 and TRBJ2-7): EPEVTQTPSHQVTQMGQEVILRCVPISNHLYFYWYRQILGQKVEFLVSFYNNEISEKSEIFDDQFSVERPDGSNFTLKIRSTKLEDSAMYFCASSGTSGSYEQYFGPGTRLTVT.

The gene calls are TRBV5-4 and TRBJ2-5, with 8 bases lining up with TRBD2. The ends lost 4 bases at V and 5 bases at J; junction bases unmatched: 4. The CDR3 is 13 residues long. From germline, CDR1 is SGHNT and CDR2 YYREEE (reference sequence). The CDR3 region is CASSPGGVETQYF. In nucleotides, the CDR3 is TGTGCCAGCAGCCCGGGAGGGGTTGAGACCCAGTACTTC.

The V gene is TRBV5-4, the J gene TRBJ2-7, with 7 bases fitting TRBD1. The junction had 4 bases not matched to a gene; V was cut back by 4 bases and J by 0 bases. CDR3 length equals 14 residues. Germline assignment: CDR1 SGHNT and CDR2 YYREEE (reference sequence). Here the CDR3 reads CASSPGGPSYEQYF. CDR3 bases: TGTGCCAGCAGCCCAGGGGGACCCTCCTACGAGCAGTACTTC. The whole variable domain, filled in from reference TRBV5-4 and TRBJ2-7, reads ETGVTQSPTHLIKTRGQQVTLRCSSQSGHNTVSWYQQALGQGPQFIFQYYREEENGRGNFPPRFSGLQFPNYSSELNVNALELDDSALYLCASSPGGPSYEQYFGPGTRLTVT.

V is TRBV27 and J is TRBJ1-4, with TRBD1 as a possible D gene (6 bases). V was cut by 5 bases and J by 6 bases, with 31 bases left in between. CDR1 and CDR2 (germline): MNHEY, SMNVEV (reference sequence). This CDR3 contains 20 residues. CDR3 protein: CASSRYPLLRDRLGDEKLFF. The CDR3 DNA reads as TGTGCCAGCAGTCGTTACCCACTCCTACGAGACAGGTTGGGCGATGAAAAACTGTTTTTT.

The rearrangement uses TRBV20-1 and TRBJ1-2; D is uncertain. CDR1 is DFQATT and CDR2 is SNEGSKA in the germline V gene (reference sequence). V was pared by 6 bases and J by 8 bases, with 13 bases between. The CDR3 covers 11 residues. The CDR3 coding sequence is TGCAGTGCCCAGATTACTATGGGCTACACCTTC. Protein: CSAQITMGYTF.